Listed below are T cell receptor beta chains from one sample, sequenced in a study of blood T cell repertoires in COVID-19. Sequencing was performed with immunoSEQ multiplex PCR; in TCRdb, only in-frame clones are kept and a portion is missing. The sample lists fewer than 400,000 clones, roughly nine tenths seen once, with roughly 5.3% in the top ten. Sequenced: PBMCs or T cells enriched from blood (not recorded which). These receptors originate from a man aged 55 to 69 who had recovered from COVID-19. The CDR3 runs from the conserved cysteine through the conserved F or W. D genes are given only for firm matches. Clone size, where shown, is once, few, many, or a class for clones that have expanded.

TRBJ2-1 NA NA TRBV19 CASSTYETPTGEQFF TGTGCCAGTAGTACCTACGAAACGCCTACGGGTGAGCAGTTCTTC
TRBJ1-4 NA NA TRBV30 CAWRPGTGPAEKLFF TGTGCCTGGAGGCCTGGAACAGGTCCGGCAGAAAAACTGTTTTTT
TRBJ1-3 NA NA TRBV12-2 CASRLRSQSNTIYF TGTGCAAGTCGCTTGAGATCCCAATCAAACACCATATATTTT
TRBJ2-7 NA NA TRBV6-6 CASSYAQGPYEQYF TGTGCCAGCAGTTACGCTCAGGGGCCTTACGAGCAGTACTTC
TRBJ2-5 TRBD1 NA TRBV5-1 CASSIPTGEETQYF TGCGCCAGCAGCATCCCGACAGGGGAAGAGACCCAGTACTTC
TRBJ1-6 NA NA TRBV5-8 CASSPGQRLNNSPLHF TGTGCCAGCAGCCCCGGGCAGCGGCTTAATAATTCACCCCTCCACTTT
TRBJ1-5 TRBD1 NA TRBV7-2 CASSLRDRGFFSNQPQHF TGTGCCAGCAGCTTGCGGGACAGGGGCTTTTTTAGCAATCAGCCCCAGCATTTT
TRBJ2-1 TRBD2 NA TRBV7-3 CASSLGTRDEQFF TGTGCCAGCAGCTTAGGGACTAGAGATGAGCAGTTCTTC
TRBJ2-6 NA NA TRBV28 CASSLQWGANVLTF TGTGCCAGCAGTCTCCAGTGGGGCGCCAACGTCCTGACTTTC
TRBJ2-7 TRBD1 NA TRBV28 CASSSGRDRDRSYEQYF TGTGCCAGCAGTTCTGGACGGGACAGGGATAGGAGCTACGAGCAGTACTTC
TRBJ2-5 TRBD1 NA TRBV10-3 CAIRGQEQETQYF TGTGCCATCAGGGGACAGGAACAAGAGACCCAGTACTTC
TRBJ1-1 NA once TRBV5-4 CASSLAVGGDTEAFF TGTGCCAGCAGCTTGGCAGTCGGGGGTGACACTGAAGCTTTCTTT
TRBJ1-1 NA NA TRBV14 CASSQSGPGDRYSEAFF TGTGCCAGCAGCCAATCTGGACCAGGGGACCGTTATTCTGAAGCTTTCTTT
TRBJ2-6 NA NA TRBV19 CASSREGQFSGANVLTF TGTGCCAGTAGTAGGGAGGGACAATTCTCTGGGGCCAACGTCCTGACTTTC
TRBJ1-2 TRBD1 NA TRBV7-2 CASSSGQYYGYTF TGTGCCAGCAGCTCGGGACAGTACTATGGCTACACCTTC
TRBJ2-7 TRBD2 NA TRBV4-3 CASSQDPSGRAEQYF TGCGCCAGCAGCCAAGATCCTAGCGGGAGGGCCGAGCAGTACTTC
TRBJ1-5 TRBD1 NA TRBV28 CASSRWGDRGSIGNQPQHF TGTGCCAGCAGCCGCTGGGGGGACAGGGGTTCTATAGGCAATCAGCCCCAGCATTTT
TRBJ1-5 TRBD1 NA TRBV20-1 CSASRGQGSQPQHF TGCAGTGCTAGTAGGGGGCAGGGCTCTCAGCCCCAGCATTTT
TRBJ2-1 NA NA TRBV11-3 CASSPQGVGTSYNEQFF TGTGCCAGCAGCCCACAGGGAGTGGGGACCTCCTACAATGAGCAGTTCTTC
TRBJ2-3 NA once TRBV13 CASSPPRRDSSTDTQYF TGTGCCAGCAGCCCCCCTCGGCGGGACAGCTCCACAGATACGCAGTATTTT
TRBJ2-6 TRBD1 NA TRBV7-9 CASRDTGGAGANVLTF TGTGCCAGCAGAGATACAGGGGGCGCTGGGGCCAACGTCCTGACTTTC
TRBJ2-4 NA NA TRBV13 CASSFSGLAKNIQYF TGTGCCAGCAGCTTCAGCGGGCTCGCCAAAAACATTCAGTACTTC
TRBJ1-1 NA NA TRBV19 CASSQGMNTEAFF TGTGCCAGTAGCCAGGGAATGAACACTGAAGCTTTCTTT
TRBJ1-1 TRBD1 NA TRBV9 CASSGQTGTTEAFF TGTGCCAGCAGCGGCCAGACAGGGACCACTGAAGCTTTCTTT
TRBJ2-7 NA NA TRBV5-1 CASSLVDSYEQYF TGCGCCAGCAGCTTGGTCGATAGCTACGAGCAGTACTTC
TRBJ2-1 TRBD1 NA TRBV28 CASSPSRDRGYNEQFF TGTGCCAGCAGCCCAAGCCGGGACAGGGGCTACAATGAGCAGTTCTTC
TRBJ2-7 TRBD2 NA TRBV11-1 CASSPAGGHFSYEQYF TGTGCCAGCAGCCCGGCGGGGGGGCACTTCTCCTACGAGCAGTACTTC
TRBJ2-1 TRBD2 NA TRBV10-1 CASIKKREGPYEQFF TGCGCCAGCATTAAGAAGCGGGAGGGCCCCTATGAGCAGTTCTTC
TRBJ2-1 NA NA TRBV5-4 CASSLVPTNLLFF TGTGCCAGCAGCTTGGTTCCGACTAACCTACTGTTCTTC
TRBJ2-6 NA NA TRBV24-1 CATSDPIGQSGTGANVLTF TGTGCCACCAGTGACCCCATAGGACAGAGCGGCACTGGGGCCAACGTCCTGACTTTC
TRBJ1-5 TRBD1 NA TRBV19 CASSLRTGENQPQHF TGTGCCAGTAGCCTCCGGACAGGGGAGAATCAGCCCCAGCATTTT
TRBJ1-2 NA once TRBV5-1 CASSLPGDYGYTF TGCGCCAGCAGCTTGCCCGGGGACTATGGCTACACCTTC
TRBJ2-3 TRBD2 many TRBV27 CASSQGLAGLTDTQYF TGTGCCAGCAGTCAGGGACTAGCGGGACTCACAGATACGCAGTATTTT
TRBJ2-7 TRBD2 few TRBV27 CASSTPGTSGYEQYF TGTGCCAGCAGTACTCCCGGGACTAGCGGTTACGAGCAGTACTTC
TRBJ2-1 NA once TRBV6-5 CASSSRYEQFF TGTGCCAGCAGTTCTAGGTATGAGCAGTTCTTC
TRBJ1-1 NA NA TRBV4-3 CASKIDWAMNTEAFF TGCGCCAGCAAGATAGATTGGGCGATGAACACTGAAGCTTTCTTT
TRBJ2-7 TRBD2 NA TRBV5-1 CASSLLSGSSDEQYF TGCGCCAGCAGCTTGTTGAGCGGGAGCAGCGACGAGCAGTACTTC
TRBJ2-3 TRBD2 NA TRBV9 CASSRTSGRALDTQYF TGTGCCAGCAGCCGGACTAGCGGGAGGGCCTTGGATACGCAGTATTTT
TRBJ1-4 NA NA TRBV7-2 CASSLLGGVNEKLFF TGTGCCAGCAGCTTACTGGGCGGGGTTAATGAAAAACTGTTTTTT
TRBJ1-5 NA NA TRBV5-1 CASSLSGGNQPQHF TGCGCCAGCAGCTTGTCGGGGGGGAATCAGCCCCAGCATTTT
TRBJ2-3 NA NA TRBV18 CASSPQSSFTDTQYF TGTGCCAGCTCACCACAGTCTAGTTTTACAGATACGCAGTATTTT
TRBJ2-3 NA NA TRBV4-1 CASSQGLRTDTQYF TGCGCCAGCAGCCAGGGGCTTAGGACAGATACGCAGTATTTT
TRBJ2-7 TRBD1 NA TRBV27 CASRPLGGKPGQGYEQYF TGTGCCAGCAGACCATTAGGGGGTAAACCGGGACAGGGTTACGAGCAGTACTTC
TRBJ2-7 TRBD2 NA TRBV5-4 CASSFGLAGNYEQYF TGTGCCAGCAGCTTCGGACTAGCTGGAAACTACGAGCAGTACTTC